This T cell receptor (beta chain) was captured by sequencing in a study of blood T cells in healthy people across ages. A second PCR, run for roughly 7 to 11 cycles, used a sample-barcoded 5' primer plus a J-beta primer mix. One entry per CDR3 protein, called by TCRdb with MiXCR from the 5' RACE reads. This sample has about 640,000 distinct CDR3 sequences; roughly three fifths occur once, and the top ten carry roughly 34%. The sample comprised blood. This clonotype was sampled from a man in his sixties in good health.

The CDR3 here is CASSFGVDPPGAYNEQFF. DNA of the CDR3: TGTGCCAGCAGTTTTGGGGTCGACCCGCCGGGTGCGTACAATGAGCAGTTCTTC. V is TRBV12-3 or TRBV12-4 and J is TRBJ2-1, with unresolved D. The CDR3 runs 18 residues. Trimming shortened V by 3 bases and J by 4 bases, and 22 bases separated the two germline ends.